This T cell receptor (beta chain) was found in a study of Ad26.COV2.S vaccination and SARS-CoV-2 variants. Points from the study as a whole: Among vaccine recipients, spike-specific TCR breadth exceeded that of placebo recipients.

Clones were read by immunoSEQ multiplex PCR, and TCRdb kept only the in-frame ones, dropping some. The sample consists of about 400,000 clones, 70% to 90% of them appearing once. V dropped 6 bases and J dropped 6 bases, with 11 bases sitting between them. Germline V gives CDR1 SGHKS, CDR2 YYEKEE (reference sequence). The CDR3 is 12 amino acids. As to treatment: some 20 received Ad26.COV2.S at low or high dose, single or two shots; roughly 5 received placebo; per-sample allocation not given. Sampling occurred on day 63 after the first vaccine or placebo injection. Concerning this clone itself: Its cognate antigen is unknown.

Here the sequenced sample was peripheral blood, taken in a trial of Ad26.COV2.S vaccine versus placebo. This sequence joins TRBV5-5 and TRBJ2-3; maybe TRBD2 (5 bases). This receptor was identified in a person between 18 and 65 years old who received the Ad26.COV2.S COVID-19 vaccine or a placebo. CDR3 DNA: TGTGCCAGCACCCTTACGGGGGATACGCAGTATTTT. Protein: CASTLTGDTQYF.